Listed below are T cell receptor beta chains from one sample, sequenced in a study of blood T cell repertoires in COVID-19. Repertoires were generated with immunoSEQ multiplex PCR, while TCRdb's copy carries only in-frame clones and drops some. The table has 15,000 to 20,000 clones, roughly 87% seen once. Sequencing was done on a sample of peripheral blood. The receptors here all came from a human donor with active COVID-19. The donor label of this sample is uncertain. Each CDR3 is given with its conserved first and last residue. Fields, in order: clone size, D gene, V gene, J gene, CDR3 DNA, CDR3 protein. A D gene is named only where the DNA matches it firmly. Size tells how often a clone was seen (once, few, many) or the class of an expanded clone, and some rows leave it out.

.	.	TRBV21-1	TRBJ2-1	TGTCCTACGCGGACCGGGAAAGCGGGAGGGTACAATGAGCAGTTCTTC	CPTRTGKAGGYNEQFF
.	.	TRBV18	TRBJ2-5	TGTGCCAGCTCACCACCCGACAGGAGGGAGACCCAGTACTTC	CASSPPDRRETQYF
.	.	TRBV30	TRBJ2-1	TGTGCCTGGAGTAGGGGGAGAAGGAATGAGCAGTTCTTC	CAWSRGRRNEQFF
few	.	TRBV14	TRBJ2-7	TGTGCCAGCAGCCAAGAGGGCGGGTCCTCCTACGAGCAGTACTTC	CASSQEGGSSYEQYF
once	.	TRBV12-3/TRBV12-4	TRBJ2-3	TGTGCCAGCAGCCTAACTAGCACAGATACGCAGTATTTT	CASSLTSTDTQYF
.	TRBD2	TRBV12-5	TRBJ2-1	TGTGCTAGTGGTTTGAACCAGGGAGGGTATGAGCAGTTCTTC	CASGLNQGGYEQFF
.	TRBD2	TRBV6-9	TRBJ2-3	TGTGCCAGCAGTTTGGCCCGAGGACTAGCGGTAGTTTTGGGGACAGATACGCAGTATTTT	CASSLARGLAVVLGTDTQYF
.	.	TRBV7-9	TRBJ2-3	TGTGCCAGCAGCTTAGTTCAGGGCGGCACAGATACGCAGTATTTT	CASSLVQGGTDTQYF
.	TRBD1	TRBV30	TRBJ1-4	TGTGCCTGGAACGGAGGACAGGGCGGAGGGCCGGATGGTGAAAAACTGTTTTTT	CAWNGGQGGGPDGEKLFF
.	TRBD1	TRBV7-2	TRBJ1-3	TGTGCCAGCAGCTTAGAGGGGCTGACAGGGAGTACCGGAAACACCATATATTTT	CASSLEGLTGSTGNTIYF
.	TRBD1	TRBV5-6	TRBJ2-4	TGTGCCAGCAGCTGGGACAGGGATGACATTCAGTACTTC	CASSWDRDDIQYF
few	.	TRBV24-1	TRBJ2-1	TGTGCCACCAGTGATGATAGTGTGAATGAGCAGTTCTTC	CATSDDSVNEQFF
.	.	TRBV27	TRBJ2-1	TGTGCCAGCAGACTAGGCAATGAGCAGTTCTTC	CASRLGNEQFF
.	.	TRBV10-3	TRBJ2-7	TGTGCCATCAGTGAGACCCACGGGGATTCGGCCTACGAGCAGTACTTC	CAISETHGDSAYEQYF
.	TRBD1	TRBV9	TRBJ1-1	TGTGCCAGCAGCGTCGACAGGGCCACTGAAGCTTTCTTT	CASSVDRATEAFF
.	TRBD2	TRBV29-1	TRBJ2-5	TGCAGCGTCACTGGCGGGAGGGCCCAAGAGACCCAGTACTTC	CSVTGGRAQETQYF
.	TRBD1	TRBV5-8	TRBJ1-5	TGTGCCAGCAGCCCGATCCGGGACAGGGGAGGGGATCAGCCCCAGCATTTT	CASSPIRDRGGDQPQHF
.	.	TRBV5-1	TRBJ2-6	TGCGCCAGCAGGGCTACAGCCTCTGGGGCCAACGTCCTGACTTTC	CASRATASGANVLTF
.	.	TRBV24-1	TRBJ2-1	TGTGCCACCAGTGACCCGAGCGGAAACTCCTACAATGAGCAGTTCTTC	CATSDPSGNSYNEQFF
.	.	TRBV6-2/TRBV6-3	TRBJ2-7	TGTGCCAGCAGTCGACAGTCTCTCTACGAGCAGTACTTC	CASSRQSLYEQYF
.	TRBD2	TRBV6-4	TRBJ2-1	TGTGCCAGCAGTGAAGGGAAGGGGACTAGCGAGTTCTTC	CASSEGKGTSEFF
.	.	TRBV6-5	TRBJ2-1	TGTGCCAGCACAATAGCGTACTACAATGAGCAGTTCTTC	CASTIAYYNEQFF
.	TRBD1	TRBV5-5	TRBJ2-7	TGTGCCAGCAGCCGGGACAGGGTGGACGAGCAGTACTTC	CASSRDRVDEQYF
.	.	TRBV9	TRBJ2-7	TGTGCCAGCAGCGCCGGGGAGCCCTACGAGCAGTACTTC	CASSAGEPYEQYF
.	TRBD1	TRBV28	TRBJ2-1	TGTGCCAGCAGTTTCACACAAGGGGGCTTTACAATGAGCGAGCAGTTCTTC	CASSFTQGGFTMSEQFF
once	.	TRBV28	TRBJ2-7	TGTGCCAGCAGTTTAAGAGAACAGGGTGTTCGGTACGAGCAGTACTTC	CASSLREQGVRYEQYF
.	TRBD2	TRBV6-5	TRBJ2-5	TGTGCCAGCAAAGTAGCGGGTTACCAAGAGACCCAGTACTTC	CASKVAGYQETQYF
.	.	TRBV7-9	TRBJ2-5	TGTGCCAGCAGCTTTCGTGCGGAAGCCCAAGAGACCCAGTACTTC	CASSFRAEAQETQYF
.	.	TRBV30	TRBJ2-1	TGTGCCTGGAGTCGGTCTAGATCAAAAAATGAGCAGTTCTTC	CAWSRSRSKNEQFF
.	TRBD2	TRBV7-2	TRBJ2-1	TGTGCCAGCAGCAAGACCTTAGCGGGAGATCGTGAGCAGTTCTTC	CASSKTLAGDREQFF
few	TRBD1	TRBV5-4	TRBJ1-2	TGTGCCAGCAGCTCCCAGGGGGAGTATGGCTACACCTTC	CASSSQGEYGYTF
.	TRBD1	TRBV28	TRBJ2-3	TGTGCCAGCAGTTTATCCTCAGGGGGTAGCACAGATACGCAGTATTTT	CASSLSSGGSTDTQYF
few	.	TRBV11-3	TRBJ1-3	TGTGCCAGCAGCTTCCTTCTCGTTCGGAGCTCTGGAAACACCATATATTTT	CASSFLLVRSSGNTIYF
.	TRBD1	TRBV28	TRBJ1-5	TGTGCCAGCAACAGGGGATTTGGCAATCAGCCCCAGCATTTT	CASNRGFGNQPQHF
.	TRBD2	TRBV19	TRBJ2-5	TGTGCCAGTACCCCAAACCCCGGGGGGGGAGAGACCCAGTACTTC	CASTPNPGGGETQYF
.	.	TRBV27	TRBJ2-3	TGTGCCAGCAGTTTCCTACTCACAGATACGCAGTATTTT	CASSFLLTDTQYF
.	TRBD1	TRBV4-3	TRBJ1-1	TGCGCCAGCAGTCAGGGACAGGAGAACACTGAAGCTTTCTTT	CASSQGQENTEAFF
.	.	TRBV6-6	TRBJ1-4	TGTGCCAGCAGTCCCCCTCCAGGGGCTAATGAAAAACTGTTTTTT	CASSPPPGANEKLFF
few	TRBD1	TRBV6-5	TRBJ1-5	TGTGCCAGCAGTAACCGACAGGGGGGAAATCAGCCCCAGCATTTT	CASSNRQGGNQPQHF
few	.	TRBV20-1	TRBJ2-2	TGCAGTGCTAGTGGCGACACCGGGGAGCTGTTTTTT	CSASGDTGELFF
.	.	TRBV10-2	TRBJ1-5	TGCGCCAGCAGTGAGTCAGGAGTAAATCAGCCCCAGCATTTT	CASSESGVNQPQHF
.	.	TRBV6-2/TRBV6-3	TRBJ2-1	TGTGCCAGCAGTTACGGAGGCTTCGGTGAGCAGTTCTTC	CASSYGGFGEQFF
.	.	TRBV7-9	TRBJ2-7	TGTGCCAGCAGCTTAAAGGAGAACGAGCAGTACTTC	CASSLKENEQYF